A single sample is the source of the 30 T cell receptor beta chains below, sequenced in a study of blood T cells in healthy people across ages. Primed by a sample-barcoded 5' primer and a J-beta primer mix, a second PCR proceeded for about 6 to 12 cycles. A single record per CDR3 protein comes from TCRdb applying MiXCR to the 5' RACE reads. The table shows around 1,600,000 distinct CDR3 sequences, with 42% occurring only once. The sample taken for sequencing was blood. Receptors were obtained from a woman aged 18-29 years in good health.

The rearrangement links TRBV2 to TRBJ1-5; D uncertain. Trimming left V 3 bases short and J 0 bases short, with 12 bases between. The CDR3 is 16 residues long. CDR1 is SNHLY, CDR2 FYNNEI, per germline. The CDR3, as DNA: TGTGCCAGCAGTGACAGCGCGATTAATAGCAATCAGCCCCAGCATTTT. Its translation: CASSDSAINSNQPQHF.

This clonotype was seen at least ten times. The CDR3 loop is CASTQGPRRDTEAFF. The CDR3 DNA is TGTGCCAGCACACAGGGGCCAAGAAGGGACACTGAAGCTTTCTTT. The chain is built from TRBV6-1 and TRBJ1-1, with 7 nucleotides matching TRBD1. J lost 3 bases, V lost 7 bases, and 11 bases had no gene match. CDR1 and CDR2 (germline): MNHNS, SASEGT. The length of the CDR3 is 15 residues.

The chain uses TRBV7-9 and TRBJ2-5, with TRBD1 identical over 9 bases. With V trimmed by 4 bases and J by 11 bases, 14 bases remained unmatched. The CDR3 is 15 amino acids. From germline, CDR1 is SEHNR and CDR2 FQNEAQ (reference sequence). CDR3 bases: TGTGCCAGCAGCTCCCGGACAGGGGCTAGAGGTGAGCAGTACTTC. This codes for CASSSRTGARGEQYF.

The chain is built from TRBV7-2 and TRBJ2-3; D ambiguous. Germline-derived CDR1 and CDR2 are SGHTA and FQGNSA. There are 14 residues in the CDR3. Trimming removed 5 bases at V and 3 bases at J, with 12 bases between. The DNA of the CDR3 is TGTGCCAGCAGCGTAGTATTAGGAACAGATACGCAGTATTTT. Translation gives CASSVVLGTDTQYF.

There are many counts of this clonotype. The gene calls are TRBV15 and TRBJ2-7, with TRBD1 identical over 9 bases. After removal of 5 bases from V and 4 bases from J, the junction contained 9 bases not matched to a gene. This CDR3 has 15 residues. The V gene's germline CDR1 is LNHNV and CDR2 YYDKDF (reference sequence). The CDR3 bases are TGTGCCACCAGCGGAGGGGACAGGGAAGTGTACGAGCAGTACTTC. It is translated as CATSGGDREVYEQYF.

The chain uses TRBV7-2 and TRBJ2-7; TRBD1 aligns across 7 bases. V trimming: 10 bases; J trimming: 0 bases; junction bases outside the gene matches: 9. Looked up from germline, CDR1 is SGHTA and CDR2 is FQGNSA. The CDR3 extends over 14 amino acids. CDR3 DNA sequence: TGTGCCACCCGAATGACAGGGAGCTCCTACGAGCAGTACTTC. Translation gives CATRMTGSSYEQYF.

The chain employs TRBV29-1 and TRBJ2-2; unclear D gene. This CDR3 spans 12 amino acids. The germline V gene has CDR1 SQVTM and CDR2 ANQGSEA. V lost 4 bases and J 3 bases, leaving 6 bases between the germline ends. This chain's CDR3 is CSVVGYTGELFF. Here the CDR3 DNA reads TGCAGCGTTGTAGGCTACACCGGGGAGCTGTTTTTT.

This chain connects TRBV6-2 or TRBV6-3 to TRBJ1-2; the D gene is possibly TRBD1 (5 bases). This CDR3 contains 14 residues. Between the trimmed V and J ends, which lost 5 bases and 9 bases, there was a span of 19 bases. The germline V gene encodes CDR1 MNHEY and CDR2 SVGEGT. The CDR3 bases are TGTGCCAGCAGTGGATGGGACCAACTTGTCAGCTACACCTTC. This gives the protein CASSGWDQLVSYTF.

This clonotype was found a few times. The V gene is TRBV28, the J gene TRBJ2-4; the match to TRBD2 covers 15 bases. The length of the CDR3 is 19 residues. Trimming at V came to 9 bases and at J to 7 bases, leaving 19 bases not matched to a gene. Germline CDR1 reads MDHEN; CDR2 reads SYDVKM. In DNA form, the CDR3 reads TGTGCCAGTCAAACTCCCCGGACTAGCGGGAGGGGCGAGGGGAACATTCAGTACTTC. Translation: CASQTPRTSGRGEGNIQYF.

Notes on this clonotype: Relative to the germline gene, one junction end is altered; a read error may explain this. The DNA for the CDR3 is TGTGCCAGAAGTTTATACGCTGGGGGTCTCTACAATGAGCAGTTCTTC. It is translated as CARSLYAGGLYNEQFF. The chain links TRBV12-3 or TRBV12-4 to TRBJ2-1, with D perhaps assigned TRBD1 or TRBD2 (5 bases each). This CDR3 spans 16 amino acids.

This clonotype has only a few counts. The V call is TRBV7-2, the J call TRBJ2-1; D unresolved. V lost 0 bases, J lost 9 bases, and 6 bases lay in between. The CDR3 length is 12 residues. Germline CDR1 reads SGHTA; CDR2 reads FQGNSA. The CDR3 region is CASSLAMPEQFF. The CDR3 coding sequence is TGTGCCAGCAGCTTAGCGATGCCTGAGCAGTTCTTC.

CDR3 DNA sequence: TGTGCCTGGAGTGTTTCACTTGCGGGCGAGCAGTACTTC. The encoded protein is CAWSVSLAGEQYF. The chain recombines TRBV30 with TRBJ2-5; D is possibly TRBD2 (5 bases). The better agreement between TRBJ2-7 and the DNA end casts doubt on the J call. Germline-derived CDR1 and CDR2 are GTSNPN and SVGIG (reference sequence). This CDR3 contains 13 residues.

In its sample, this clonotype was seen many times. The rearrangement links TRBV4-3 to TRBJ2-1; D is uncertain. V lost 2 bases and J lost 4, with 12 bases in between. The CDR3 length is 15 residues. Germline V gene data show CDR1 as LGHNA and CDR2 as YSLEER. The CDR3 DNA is TGCGCCAGCAGCCAAATTCCCGGACGATACAATGAGCAGTTCTTC. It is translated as CASSQIPGRYNEQFF.

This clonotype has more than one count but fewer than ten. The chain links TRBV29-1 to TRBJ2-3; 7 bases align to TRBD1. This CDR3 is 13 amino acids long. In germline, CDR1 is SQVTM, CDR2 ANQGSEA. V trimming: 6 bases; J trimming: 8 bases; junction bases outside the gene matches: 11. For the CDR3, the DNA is TGCAGCGTGGACAGGCTCGTAGGGGCTACGCAGTATTTT. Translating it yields CSVDRLVGATQYF.

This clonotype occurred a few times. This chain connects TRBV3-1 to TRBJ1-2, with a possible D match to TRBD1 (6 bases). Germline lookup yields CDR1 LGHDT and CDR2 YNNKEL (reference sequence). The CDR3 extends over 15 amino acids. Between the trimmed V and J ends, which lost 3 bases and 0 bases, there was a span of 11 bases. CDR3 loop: CASSHLGGPNYGYTF. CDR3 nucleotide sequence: TGTGCCAGCAGCCATTTGGGGGGGCCTAACTATGGCTACACCTTC. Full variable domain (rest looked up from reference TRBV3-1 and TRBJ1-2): DTAVSQTPKYLVTQMGNDKSIKCEQNLGHDTMYWYKQDSKKFLKIMFSYNNKELIINETVPNRFSPKSPDKAHLNLHINSLELGDSAVYFCASSHLGGPNYGYTFGSGTRLTVV.

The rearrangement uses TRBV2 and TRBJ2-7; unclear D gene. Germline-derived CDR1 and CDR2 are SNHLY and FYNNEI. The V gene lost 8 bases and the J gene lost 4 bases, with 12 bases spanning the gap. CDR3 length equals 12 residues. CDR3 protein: CASGHSEYEQYF. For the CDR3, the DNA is TGTGCCAGCGGGCACAGCGAGTACGAGCAGTACTTC.

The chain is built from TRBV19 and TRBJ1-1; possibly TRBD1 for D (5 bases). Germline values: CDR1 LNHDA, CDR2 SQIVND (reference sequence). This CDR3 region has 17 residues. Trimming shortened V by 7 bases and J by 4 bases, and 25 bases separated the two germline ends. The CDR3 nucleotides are TGTGCCAGTACCCCGAGGACAAAAGGTGTCCGCACCACTGAAGCTTTCTTT. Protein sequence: CASTPRTKGVRTTEAFF. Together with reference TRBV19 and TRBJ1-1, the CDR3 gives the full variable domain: DGGITQSPKYLFRKEGQNVTLSCEQNLNHDAMYWYRQDPGQGLRLIYYSQIVNDFQKGDIAEGYSVSREKKESFPLTVTSAQKNPTAFYLCASTPRTKGVRTTEAFFGQGTRLTVV.

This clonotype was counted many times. The CDR3 is CASSQLGEKLFF. CDR3 in DNA: TGTGCCAGCAGCCAATTGGGAGAAAAACTGTTTTTT. The chain links TRBV3-1 to TRBJ1-4; unclear D gene. V was cut by 2 bases and J by 8 bases, with 6 bases left in between. The CDR3 consists of 12 residues. In germline, CDR1 is LGHDT, CDR2 YNNKEL (reference sequence). The full variable domain, completed using reference TRBV3-1 and TRBJ1-4, is DTAVSQTPKYLVTQMGNDKSIKCEQNLGHDTMYWYKQDSKKFLKIMFSYNNKELIINETVPNRFSPKSPDKAHLNLHINSLELGDSAVYFCASSQLGEKLFFGSGTQLSVL.

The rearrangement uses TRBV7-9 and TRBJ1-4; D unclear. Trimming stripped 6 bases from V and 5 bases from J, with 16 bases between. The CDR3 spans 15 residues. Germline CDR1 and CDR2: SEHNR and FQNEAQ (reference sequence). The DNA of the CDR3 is TGTGCCAGCAGGCCCCCGGGGAGGCGGAATGAAAAACTGTTTTTT. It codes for CASRPPGRRNEKLFF.

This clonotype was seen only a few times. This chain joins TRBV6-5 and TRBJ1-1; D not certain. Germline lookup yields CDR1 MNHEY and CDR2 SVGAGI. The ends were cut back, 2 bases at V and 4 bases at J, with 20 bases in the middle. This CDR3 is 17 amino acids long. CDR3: CASSYRTDVFGSTEAFF. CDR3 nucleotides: TGTGCCAGCAGTTACCGGACGGACGTTTTCGGGAGCACTGAAGCTTTCTTT.

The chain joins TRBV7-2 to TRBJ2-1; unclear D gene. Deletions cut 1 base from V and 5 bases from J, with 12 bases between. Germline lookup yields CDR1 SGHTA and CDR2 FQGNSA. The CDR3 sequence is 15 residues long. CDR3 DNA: TGTGCCAGCAGCTTAGTCCGAGGAACCGACAATGAGCAGTTCTTC. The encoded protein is CASSLVRGTDNEQFF.

CDR3 bases: TGTGCTAGTGGTCCGGGGACTAGCGGGGCCGCGATAACAATCTACGAGCAGTACTTC. Translated: CASGPGTSGAAITIYEQYF. The chain couples TRBV12-5 to TRBJ2-5, with 13 bases fitting TRBD2. Judging by the DNA end, TRBJ2-7 fits better; the J call may be wrong. CDR3 length: 19 residues. Germline V lookup: CDR1 LGHNT, CDR2 FRNRAP.

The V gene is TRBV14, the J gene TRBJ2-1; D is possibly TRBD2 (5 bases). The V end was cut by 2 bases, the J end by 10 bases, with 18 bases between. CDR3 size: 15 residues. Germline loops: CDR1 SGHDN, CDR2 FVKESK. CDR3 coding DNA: TGTGCCAGCAGCCAATTAGGAGGCTCGAGCATGGAGCAGTTCTTC. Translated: CASSQLGGSSMEQFF.

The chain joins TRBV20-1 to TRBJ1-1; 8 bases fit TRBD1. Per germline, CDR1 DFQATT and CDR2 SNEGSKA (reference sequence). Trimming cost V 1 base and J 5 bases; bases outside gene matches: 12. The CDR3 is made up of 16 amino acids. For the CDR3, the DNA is TGCAGTGCTAGAGGAAGTCAGGGGGCGAGTAGGACTGAAGCTTTCTTT. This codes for CSARGSQGASRTEAFF.

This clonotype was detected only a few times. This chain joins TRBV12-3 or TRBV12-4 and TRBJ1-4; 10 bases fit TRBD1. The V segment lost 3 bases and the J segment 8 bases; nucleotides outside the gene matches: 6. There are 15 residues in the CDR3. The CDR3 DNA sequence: TGTGCCAGCAGTTTGGGACAGGGGTTGCGGGAAAAACTGTTTTTT. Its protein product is CASSLGQGLREKLFF.

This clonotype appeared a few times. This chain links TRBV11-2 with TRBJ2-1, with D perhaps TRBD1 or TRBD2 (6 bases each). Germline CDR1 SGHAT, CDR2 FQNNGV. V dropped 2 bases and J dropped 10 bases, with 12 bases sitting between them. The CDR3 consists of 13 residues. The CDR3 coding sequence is TGTGCCAGCAGCTTACCGGGGGCGTTAGAGCAGTTCTTC. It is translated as CASSLPGALEQFF.

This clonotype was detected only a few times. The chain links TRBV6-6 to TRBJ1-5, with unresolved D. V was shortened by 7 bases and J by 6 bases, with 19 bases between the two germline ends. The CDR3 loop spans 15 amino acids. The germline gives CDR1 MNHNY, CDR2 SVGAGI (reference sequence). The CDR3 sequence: CASTYFSKIGQPQHF. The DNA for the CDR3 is TGTGCCAGCACCTACTTCTCCAAGATAGGTCAGCCCCAGCATTTT.

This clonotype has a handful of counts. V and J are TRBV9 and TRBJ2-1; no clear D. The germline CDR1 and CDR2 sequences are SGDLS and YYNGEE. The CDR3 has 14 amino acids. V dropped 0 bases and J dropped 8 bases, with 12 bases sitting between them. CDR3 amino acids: CASSVGGSTDEQFF. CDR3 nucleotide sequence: TGTGCCAGCAGCGTAGGAGGCTCGACGGATGAGCAGTTCTTC.

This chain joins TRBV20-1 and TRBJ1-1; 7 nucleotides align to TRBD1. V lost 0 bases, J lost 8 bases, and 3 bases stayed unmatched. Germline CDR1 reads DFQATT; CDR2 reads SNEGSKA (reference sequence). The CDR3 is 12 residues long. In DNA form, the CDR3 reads TGCAGTGCTAGAGACGGGGACAGAGAAGCTTTCTTT. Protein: CSARDGDREAFF.

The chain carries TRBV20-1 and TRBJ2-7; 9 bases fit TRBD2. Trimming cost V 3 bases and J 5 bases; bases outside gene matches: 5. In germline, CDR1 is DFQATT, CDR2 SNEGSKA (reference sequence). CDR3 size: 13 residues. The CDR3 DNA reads TGCAGTGCTAGGCAGCGGGGGGCACACGAGCAGTACTTC. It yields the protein CSARQRGAHEQYF.